This TCR beta chain comes out of a study of cytotoxic CD8 clonotypes in ibrutinib-treated CLL. Study overall: The taking of response samples occurred after a median 12 months of treatment, with a range of 6 to 36.

This CDR3 contains 11 residues. Per the germline V gene, CDR1 is MDHEN and CDR2 is SYDVKM. V shed 6 bases and J shed 5 bases, with 8 bases lying between them. Frozen-stored PBMCs produced 1.5 to 2.5 micrograms of genomic DNA for TCR beta libraries. With sequencing, the targeted depth ranged from 1 in 200,000 to 1 in 1 million T cells. Measured with immunoSEQ multiplex PCR; TCRdb has only the in-frame clones, and not every one. The sample shows roughly 160,000 clones, roughly four fifths of them seen only once. Here the sequenced sample was PBMCs, taken after 12 months of ibrutinib treatment. The chain is built from TRBV28 and TRBJ2-7; tentative D call: TRBD1 (6 bases). The clonotype comes from a human donor with chronic lymphocytic leukemia. CDR3 amino acids: CASRRQDEQYF. The CDR3 DNA sequence: TGTGCCAGCAGGAGACAGGACGAGCAGTACTTC.